Shown below are 2 T cell receptor beta chains from a single sample sequenced in a study of low-dose radiotherapy and immunotherapy resistance in tumors. TRAV- and TRBV-specific primers, spanning alpha and beta chains, primed first-strand cDNA. Both a constant-region primer and a V-primer adapter served to amplify TCRs across roughly 20 PCR cycles. One entry per CDR3 protein, called by TCRdb with MiXCR from the reads. The sample includes nearly 95,000 distinct CDR3 sequences, just under 9.5% of them seen just once. Time point meaning: before trial treatment. The sequenced sample was PBMCs, obtained before treatment. The receptor source for this set is a male donor with prostate cancer.

This clonotype was counted at least ten times. The junction and the germline gene differ at one end; a read error may be behind it. This chain uses TRBV5-4 with TRBJ2-1, with 9 bases matching TRBD1. This CDR3 region has 15 residues. Per germline, CDR1 SGHNT and CDR2 YYREEE (reference sequence). CDR3 in DNA: TGTGCCAGCAGATTGGGACAGGGCGTACACAATGAGCAGTTCTTC. Protein sequence: CASRLGQGVHNEQFF.

In its sample, this clonotype was seen many times. The germline gene is not matched at one end of the junction; a read error may be the cause. The CDR3: CASSLGTGSLSASF. As DNA, the CDR3 is TGTGCCAGCAGCTTAGGGACAGGTTCCCTGTCGGCTTCCTTC. The chain links TRBV7-2 to TRBJ2-1; 7 nucleotides align to TRBD1. Germline V gives CDR1 SGHTA, CDR2 FQGNSA. This CDR3 is 14 amino acids long. Together with reference TRBV7-2 and TRBJ2-1, the CDR3 gives the full variable domain: GAGVSQSPSNKVTEKGKDVELRCDPISGHTALYWYRQSLGQGLEFLIYFQGNSAPDKSGLPSDRFSAERTGGSVSTLTIQRTQQEDSAVYLCASSLGTGSLSASFGPGTRLTVL.